The T cell receptor beta chain under discussion was sequenced for a study of memory CD4+ T cells and cytomegalovirus serostatus. About this clone: Its antigen is undetermined.

Source study methods: Out-of-frame sequences were removed, leaving 2,204,828 distinct TCRbeta sequences. Sequencing was performed with immunoSEQ multiplex PCR; in TCRdb, only in-frame clones are kept and a portion is missing. V, J and clone size were drawn from that table, and D and trimming were deduced from the DNA. The sample has roughly 48,000 clones; 65% to 80% are singletons. Single viable CD3+CD4+CD8-CD45RO+ cells were sorted as the memory CD4+ T cells. Serum IgG to CMV pp150, pp28, p38 and p52 defined serostatus. CD4+ T cells were isolated by positive magnetic selection. Study-level results: Each of fewer than 80 CMV-associated TCRbeta sequences occurred in one to five individuals.

The sequenced sample consisted of memory CD4+ T cells from blood. The source is an adult in good health and CMV-seropositive.

This CDR3 reads CASSSRTVSGNTIYF. CDR3 coding DNA: TGTGCCAGCAGTTCCAGGACAGTTTCTGGAAACACCATATATTTT. V is TRBV6-5 and J is TRBJ1-3; TRBD1 is a possible D gene (6 bases). Germline-derived CDR1 and CDR2 are MNHEY and SVGAGI. The CDR3 sequence is 15 residues long. The V end lost 4 bases, the J end lost 1 base, and 11 bases lay between the germline ends.